The present TCR beta chain was sequenced within a study of cytomegalovirus exposure and HLA in healthy donors. Per the germline V gene, CDR1 is LGHNA and CDR2 is YNFKEQ. The CDR3 runs 15 residues. V lost 4 bases to trimming and J lost 2 bases, with 12 bases between them. Vbeta (60) and Jbeta (13) primers were used in the PCR. The repertoire was sequenced with immunoSEQ multiplex PCR; TCRdb's copy has only in-frame clones and lacks some. The data contain fewer than 350,000 clones, approximately 90% of them singletons. The receptor was isolated from a woman between 18 and 30 years old in good health and CMV-seronegative. This chain connects TRBV4-2 to TRBJ2-1; tentatively, D is TRBD1 (5 bases). Sequencing was performed on PBMCs. CDR3 DNA: TGTGCCAGCAGCCCAAAATTGGACACCTACAATGAGCAGTTCTTC. It specifies CASSPKLDTYNEQFF.